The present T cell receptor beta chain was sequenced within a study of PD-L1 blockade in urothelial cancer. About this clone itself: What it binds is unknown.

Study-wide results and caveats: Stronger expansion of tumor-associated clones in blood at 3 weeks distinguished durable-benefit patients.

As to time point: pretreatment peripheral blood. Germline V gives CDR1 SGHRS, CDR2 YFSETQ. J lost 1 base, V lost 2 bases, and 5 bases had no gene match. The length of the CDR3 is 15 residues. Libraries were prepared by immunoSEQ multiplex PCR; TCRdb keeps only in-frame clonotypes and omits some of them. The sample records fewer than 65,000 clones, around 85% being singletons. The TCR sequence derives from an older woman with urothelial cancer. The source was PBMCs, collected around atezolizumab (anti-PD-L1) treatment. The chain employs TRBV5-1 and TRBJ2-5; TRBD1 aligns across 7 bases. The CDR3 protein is CASSLQTGPQETQYF. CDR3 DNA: TGCGCCAGCAGCTTACAGACAGGGCCCCAAGAGACCCAGTACTTC. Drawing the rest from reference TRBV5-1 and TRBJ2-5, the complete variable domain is KAGVTQTPRYLIKTRGQQVTLSCSPISGHRSVSWYQQTPGQGLQFLFEYFSETQRNKGNFPGRFSGRQFSNSRSEMNVSTLELGDSALYLCASSLQTGPQETQYFGPGTRLLVL.